A selection of T cell receptor beta chains follows, all from one sample in a study of blood T cell repertoires in COVID-19. Repertoires were generated with immunoSEQ multiplex PCR, while TCRdb's copy carries only in-frame clones and drops some. The table has approximately 280,000 clones, over 85% seen once; the top ten hold roughly 1.9%. Sequencing was done on a sample of PBMCs or T cells enriched from blood (not recorded which). The receptor source for this set is a woman between 55 and 75 years old who had recovered from COVID-19. Both conserved end residues are part of each CDR3. A D gene is named only where the DNA matches it firmly. Not every row has a clone size; where given, it reads once, few, many or a size class.

CDR3aa | CDR3nt | abundance | j_gene | len | d_gene | v_gene
CASSPGGDQPQHF | TGCGCCAGCAGCCCGGGAGGAGATCAGCCCCAGCATTTT | - | TRBJ1-5 | 13 | - | TRBV5-1
CASSPKRGGSSYNEQFF | TGTGCCAGCAGTCCCAAACGGGGGGGGAGCTCCTACAATGAGCAGTTCTTC | - | TRBJ2-1 | 17 | TRBD2 | TRBV27
CASSLYPSSGNTIYF | TGTGCCAGCAGTTTATATCCCTCCTCTGGAAACACCATATATTTT | once | TRBJ1-3 | 15 | - | TRBV28
CASSIRDRDDEQFF | TGTGCCAGTAGTATAAGGGACAGGGACGATGAGCAGTTCTTC | - | TRBJ2-1 | 14 | TRBD1 | TRBV19
CASSWDMSALFF | TGCGCCAGCAGCTGGGACATGAGTGCACTGTTTTTT | once | TRBJ1-4 | 12 | - | TRBV5-1
CASSPPGTDNEKLFF | TGTGCCAGCTCACCACCGGGGACAGATAATGAAAAACTGTTTTTT | - | TRBJ1-4 | 15 | TRBD1 | TRBV18
CASSHPPGQDEQYF | TGTGCCAGCTCACATCCCCCGGGACAGGACGAGCAGTACTTC | few | TRBJ2-7 | 14 | TRBD1 | TRBV18
CASSLPGGADTQYF | TGCGCCAGCAGCCTGCCCGGGGGGGCAGATACGCAGTATTTT | - | TRBJ2-3 | 14 | TRBD2 | TRBV4-1
CASSFTGVSGELFF | TGTGCCAGCAGCTTTACAGGGGTTTCGGGGGAGCTGTTTTTT | - | TRBJ2-2 | 14 | TRBD1 | TRBV7-9
CASRLGQGNNQPQHF | TGTGCCAGCAGACTCGGACAGGGTAACAATCAGCCCCAGCATTTT | - | TRBJ1-5 | 15 | TRBD1 | TRBV6-5
CASSLTAGGYTF | TGTGCCAGCAGCTTGACCGCAGGAGGCTACACCTTC | - | TRBJ1-2 | 12 | - | TRBV5-6
CSVEGQTPYEQYF | TGCAGCGTTGAAGGACAGACCCCCTACGAGCAGTACTTC | once | TRBJ2-7 | 13 | - | TRBV29-1
CASSQEGLAGGIIYEQFF | TGTGCCAGCAGCCAAGAGGGCCTAGCGGGGGGGATTATCTATGAGCAGTTCTTC | - | TRBJ2-1 | 18 | TRBD2 | TRBV3-1/TRBV3-2
CASSQRVNSYNSPLHF | TGTGCCAGCAGCCAACGGGTAAACTCCTATAATTCACCCCTCCACTTT | once | TRBJ1-6 | 16 | - | TRBV3-1/TRBV3-2
CATEGGNYGYTF | TGTGCCACCGAGGGGGGGAACTATGGCTACACCTTC | - | TRBJ1-2 | 12 | - | TRBV10-3
CASSLNFAQPQHF | TGTGCCAGCAGTTTAAACTTTGCTCAGCCCCAGCATTTT | - | TRBJ1-5 | 13 | - | TRBV12-3/TRBV12-4
CSVGNRGYGYTF | TGCAGCGTTGGGAACAGGGGCTATGGCTACACCTTC | - | TRBJ1-2 | 12 | TRBD1 | TRBV29-1
CASSSRGSPSGSPDYEQYF | TGTGCCAGCAGCTCCCGAGGGTCCCCATCGGGATCGCCGGACTACGAGCAGTACTTC | - | TRBJ2-7 | 19 | - | TRBV11-2
CASSLDRNTEAFF | TGTGCCAGCAGCTTGGACAGGAACACTGAAGCTTTCTTT | - | TRBJ1-1 | 13 | - | TRBV11-2
CASAIGTQTTNEKLFF | TGTGCCAGCGCAATCGGGACACAGACAACTAATGAAAAACTGTTTTTT | - | TRBJ1-4 | 16 | - | TRBV9
CASRPDRAFEKLFF | TGTGCCAGCAGACCTGACAGGGCGTTTGAAAAACTGTTTTTT | - | TRBJ1-4 | 14 | TRBD1 | TRBV2
CASSARGLGYEQYF | TGTGCCAGCAGTGCCAGGGGGCTGGGCTACGAGCAGTACTTC | - | TRBJ2-7 | 14 | TRBD1 | TRBV2
CASSRTGTSTDTQYF | TGTGCCAGCAGTCGGACTGGGACTAGCACAGATACGCAGTATTTT | - | TRBJ2-3 | 15 | - | TRBV2
CASGLTGGTDTQYF | TGTGCCAGCGGCTTGACAGGGGGCACAGATACGCAGTATTTT | - | TRBJ2-3 | 14 | TRBD1 | TRBV28
CARSLGGTETQYF | TGTGCCAGAAGCTTAGGTGGGACTGAGACCCAGTACTTC | - | TRBJ2-5 | 13 | - | TRBV7-5
CASSRGGANEQFF | TGTGCCAGTAGCCGCGGGGGGGCCAATGAGCAGTTCTTC | - | TRBJ2-1 | 13 | TRBD2 | TRBV19
CASIRGTGNTEAFF | TGTGCCAGTATAAGGGGGACAGGGAACACTGAAGCTTTCTTT | once | TRBJ1-1 | 14 | TRBD1 | TRBV19
CASTDLTGDTEAFF | TGTGCCAGCACAGACCTCACAGGGGACACTGAAGCTTTCTTT | few | TRBJ1-1 | 14 | TRBD1 | TRBV2